This T cell receptor (beta chain) is from a study of T cell responses to AZD1222 COVID-19 vaccine. Findings and caveats of the study: Regions left unmutated in variants are reportedly the target of nearly half of spike-specific TCRs. Mostly white British, mostly female donors; authors suggested clonal diversity may be underestimated.

The table came from immunoSEQ multiplex PCR; TCRdb's copy has only in-frame clones and leaves some out. The sample has 20,000 to 25,000 clones; more than 75% are singletons. Notes on this clone: The antigen remains undetermined.

The CDR3 covers 14 residues. Germline values: CDR1 SGHTA, CDR2 FQGNSA. Trimming took 5 bases from V and 3 from J, leaving 12 bases between them. The clonotype comes from an adult who received the AZD1222 COVID-19 vaccine. The rearrangement uses TRBV7-2 and TRBJ2-3; D is uncertain. This material consisted of peripheral blood, taken 28 days after the second AZD1222 dose. The CDR3 reads CASSPGSGTDTQYF. The CDR3 DNA follows: TGTGCCAGCAGCCCCGGGTCCGGGACAGATACGCAGTATTTT.